This TCR beta chain was captured in a study of radiation and T cells in renal cell carcinoma. The time point: blood 2 weeks post-SBRT. Specified treatment: 15 Gy SBRT to primary tumor, nephrectomy 4 weeks later. Clear cell pathology was present in this patient's renal cell carcinoma. V was clipped by 5 bases and J by 6 bases, with 17 bases between them. Germline V gene sequence: CDR1 LNHDA, CDR2 SQIVND (reference sequence). This CDR3 is built from 14 residues. Assay: immunoSEQ multiplex PCR; the TCRdb copy retains only in-frame clones and omits some. The sample shows some 120,000 clones, 88% of them seen only once.

J is TRBJ2-7 and V is TRBV19; D remains unclear. The material sequenced was blood, taken from a patient whose treatment included radiotherapy and nephrectomy. This sequence was found in a woman in her sixties or seventies with renal cell carcinoma. Here the CDR3 reads CASSSPGRLFEQYF. The CDR3 coding sequence is TGTGCCAGTAGTTCCCCCGGGCGCCTCTTCGAGCAGTACTTC.